This T cell receptor (beta chain) appears in the sequencing data of a study of T-cell memory formation after mild COVID-19. The 5'RACE method, run with constant-segment primers, produced TCR alpha and TCR beta cDNA libraries (carrying sample barcodes and UMIs). TCRdb independently ran MiXCR on the 5' RACE reads; one entry per CDR3 protein. The sample has about 400,000 distinct CDR3 sequences; 13% to 15% are singletons. Sequencing was done on a sample of PBMCs or a T cell subset sorted from them (not recorded which). The clonotype comes from a man younger than 30 who had mild COVID-19 (a few samples of this study predate the infection). Cell type and time point are not known.

The CDR3 here is CASSKQGNEKLFF. The CDR3 DNA follows: TGTGCCAGCAGTAAACAGGGTAATGAAAAACTGTTTTTT. V usage is TRBV27 and J usage is TRBJ1-4, with D possibly matching TRBD1 (6 bases). Germline V lookup: CDR1 MNHEY, CDR2 SMNVEV (reference sequence). The CDR3 consists of 13 residues. Trimming removed 5 bases at V and 4 bases at J, with 8 bases between.